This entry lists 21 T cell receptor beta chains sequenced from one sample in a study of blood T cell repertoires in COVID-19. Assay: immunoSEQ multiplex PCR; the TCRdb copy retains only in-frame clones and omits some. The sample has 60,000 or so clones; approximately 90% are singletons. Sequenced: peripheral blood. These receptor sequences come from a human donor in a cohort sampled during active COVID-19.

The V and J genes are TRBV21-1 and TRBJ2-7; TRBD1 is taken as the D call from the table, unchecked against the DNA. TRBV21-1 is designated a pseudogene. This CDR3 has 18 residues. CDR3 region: CASSSADLYRDRAYEQYF. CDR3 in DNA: TGTGCCAGCAGCTCCGCGGACTTATACCGGGACAGGGCCTACGAGCAGTACTTC.

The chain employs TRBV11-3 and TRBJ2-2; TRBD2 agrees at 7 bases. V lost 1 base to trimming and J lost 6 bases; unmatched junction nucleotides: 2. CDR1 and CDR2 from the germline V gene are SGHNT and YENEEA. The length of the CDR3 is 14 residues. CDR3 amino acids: CASSLGGSPGELFF. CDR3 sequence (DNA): TGTGCCAGCAGCTTAGGCGGGAGCCCCGGGGAGCTGTTTTTT.

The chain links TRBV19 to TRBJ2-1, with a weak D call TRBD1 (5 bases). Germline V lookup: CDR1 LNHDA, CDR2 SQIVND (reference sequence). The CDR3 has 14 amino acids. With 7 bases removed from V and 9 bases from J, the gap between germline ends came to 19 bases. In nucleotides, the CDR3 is TGTGCCAGTACTACTAAGGCCCATACAGGTGAGCAGTTCTTC. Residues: CASTTKAHTGEQFF. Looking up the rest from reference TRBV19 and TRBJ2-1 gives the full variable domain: DGGITQSPKYLFRKEGQNVTLSCEQNLNHDAMYWYRQDPGQGLRLIYYSQIVNDFQKGDIAEGYSVSREKKESFPLTVTSAQKNPTAFYLCASTTKAHTGEQFFGPGTRLTVL.

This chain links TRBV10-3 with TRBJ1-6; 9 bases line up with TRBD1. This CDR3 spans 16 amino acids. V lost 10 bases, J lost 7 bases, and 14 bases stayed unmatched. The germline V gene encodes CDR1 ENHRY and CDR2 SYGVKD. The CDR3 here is CATSVLDRGRNSPLHF. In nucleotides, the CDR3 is TGTGCCACCTCGGTTTTGGACAGGGGACGAAATTCACCCCTCCACTTT.

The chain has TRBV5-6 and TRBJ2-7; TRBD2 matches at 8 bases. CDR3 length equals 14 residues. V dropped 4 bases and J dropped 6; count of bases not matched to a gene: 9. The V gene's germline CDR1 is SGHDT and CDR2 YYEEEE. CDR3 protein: CASSREGGDGEQYF. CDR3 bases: TGTGCCAGCAGCCGGGAGGGGGGTGACGGCGAGCAGTACTTC.

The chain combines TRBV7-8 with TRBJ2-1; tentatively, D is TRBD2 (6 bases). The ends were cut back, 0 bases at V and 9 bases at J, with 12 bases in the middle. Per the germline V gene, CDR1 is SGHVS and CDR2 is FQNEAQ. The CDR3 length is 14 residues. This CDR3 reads CASSLALLAGEQFF. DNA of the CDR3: TGTGCCAGCAGCTTAGCCCTACTAGCAGGTGAGCAGTTCTTC.

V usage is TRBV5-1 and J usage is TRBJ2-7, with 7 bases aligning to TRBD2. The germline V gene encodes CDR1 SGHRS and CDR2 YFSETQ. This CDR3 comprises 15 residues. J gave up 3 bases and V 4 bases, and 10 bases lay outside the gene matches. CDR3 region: CASSPSWASGYEQYF. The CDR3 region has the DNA TGCGCCAGCAGCCCCTCGTGGGCTAGCGGCTACGAGCAGTACTTC.

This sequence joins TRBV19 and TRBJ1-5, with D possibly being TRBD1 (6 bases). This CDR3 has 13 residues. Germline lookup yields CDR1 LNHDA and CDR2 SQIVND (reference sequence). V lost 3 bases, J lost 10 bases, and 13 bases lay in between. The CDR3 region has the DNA TGTGCCAGTAGTATTAGGGGGACCTCTCCCCAGCATTTT. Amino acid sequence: CASSIRGTSPQHF.

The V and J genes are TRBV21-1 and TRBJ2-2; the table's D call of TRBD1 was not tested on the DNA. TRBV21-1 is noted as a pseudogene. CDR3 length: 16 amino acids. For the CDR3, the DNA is TGTGCCAGCAGCGCGCCGGGACAGGGGATCACCGGGGAGCTGTTTTTT. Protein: CASSAPGQGITGELFF.

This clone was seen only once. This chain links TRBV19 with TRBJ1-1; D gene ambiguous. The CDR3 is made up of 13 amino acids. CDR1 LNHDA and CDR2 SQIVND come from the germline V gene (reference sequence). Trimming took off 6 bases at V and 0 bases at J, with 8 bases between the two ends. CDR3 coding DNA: TGTGCCAGTAGCAGGCAGGTGAACACTGAAGCTTTCTTT. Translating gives CASSRQVNTEAFF.

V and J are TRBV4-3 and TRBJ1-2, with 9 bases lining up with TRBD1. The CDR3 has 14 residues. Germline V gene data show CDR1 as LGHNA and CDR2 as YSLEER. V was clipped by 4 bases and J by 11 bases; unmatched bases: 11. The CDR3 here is CASSPGGTGLGYTF. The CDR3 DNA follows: TGCGCCAGCAGCCCCGGAGGGACAGGGCTAGGGTACACCTTC.

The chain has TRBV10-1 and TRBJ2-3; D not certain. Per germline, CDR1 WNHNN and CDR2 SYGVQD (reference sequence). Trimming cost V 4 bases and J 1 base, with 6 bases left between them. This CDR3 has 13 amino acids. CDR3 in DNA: TGCGCCAGCAGTGGGCCCGGCACAGATACGCAGTATTTT. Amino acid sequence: CASSGPGTDTQYF.

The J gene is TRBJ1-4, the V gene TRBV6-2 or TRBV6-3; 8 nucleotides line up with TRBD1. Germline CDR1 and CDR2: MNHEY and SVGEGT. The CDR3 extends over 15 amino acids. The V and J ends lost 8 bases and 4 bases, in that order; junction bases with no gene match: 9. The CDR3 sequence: CASGPWTGNNEKLFF. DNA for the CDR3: TGTGCCAGCGGCCCATGGACAGGGAATAATGAAAAACTGTTTTTT.

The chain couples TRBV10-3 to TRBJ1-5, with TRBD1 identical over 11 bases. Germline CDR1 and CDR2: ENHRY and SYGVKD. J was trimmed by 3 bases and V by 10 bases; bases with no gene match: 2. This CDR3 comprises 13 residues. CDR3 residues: CATGQGANQPQHF. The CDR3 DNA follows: TGTGCCACCGGACAGGGGGCCAATCAGCCCCAGCATTTT.

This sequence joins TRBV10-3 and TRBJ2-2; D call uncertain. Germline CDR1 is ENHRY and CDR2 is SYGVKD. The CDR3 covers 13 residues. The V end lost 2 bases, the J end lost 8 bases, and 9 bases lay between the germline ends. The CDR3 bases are TGTGCCATCAGTGAGGACTGGAGAGGGGAGCTGTTTTTT. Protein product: CAISEDWRGELFF.

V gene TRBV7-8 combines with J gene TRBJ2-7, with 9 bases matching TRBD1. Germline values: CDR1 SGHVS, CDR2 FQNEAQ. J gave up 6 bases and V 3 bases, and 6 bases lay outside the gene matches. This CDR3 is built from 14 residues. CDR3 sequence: CASSFPGQGTEQYF. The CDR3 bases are TGTGCCAGCAGCTTCCCGGGACAGGGTACCGAGCAGTACTTC.

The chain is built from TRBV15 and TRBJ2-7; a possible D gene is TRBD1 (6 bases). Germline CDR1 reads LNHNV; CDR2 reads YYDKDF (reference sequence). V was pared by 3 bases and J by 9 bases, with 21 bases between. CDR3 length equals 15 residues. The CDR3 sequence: CATSSGTPAFLGQYF. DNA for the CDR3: TGTGCCACCAGCAGCGGGACACCCGCTTTCCTGGGGCAGTACTTC.

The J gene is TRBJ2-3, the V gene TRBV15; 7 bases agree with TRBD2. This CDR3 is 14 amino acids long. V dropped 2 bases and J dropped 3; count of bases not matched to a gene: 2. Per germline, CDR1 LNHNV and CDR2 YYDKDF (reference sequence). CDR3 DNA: TGTGCCACCAGCAGACAGGGAGGGACAGATACGCAGTATTTT. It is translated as CATSRQGGTDTQYF.

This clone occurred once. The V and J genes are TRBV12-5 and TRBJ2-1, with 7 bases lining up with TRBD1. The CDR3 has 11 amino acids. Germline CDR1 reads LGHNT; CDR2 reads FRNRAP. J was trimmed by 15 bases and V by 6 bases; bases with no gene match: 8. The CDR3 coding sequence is TGTGCTAGTGGGACAGGGTTCGGGCTGTTCTTC. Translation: CASGTGFGLFF.

CDR3 region: CASSYEDRPNYGYTF. The CDR3, as DNA: TGTGCCAGCAGTTACGAAGACAGGCCTAACTATGGCTACACCTTC. The chain combines TRBV6-2 or TRBV6-3 with TRBJ1-2; a possible D gene is TRBD1 (6 bases). Germline loops: CDR1 MNHEY, CDR2 SVGEGT. The V end lost 2 bases, the J end lost 0 bases, and 10 bases lay between the germline ends. This CDR3 spans 15 amino acids.

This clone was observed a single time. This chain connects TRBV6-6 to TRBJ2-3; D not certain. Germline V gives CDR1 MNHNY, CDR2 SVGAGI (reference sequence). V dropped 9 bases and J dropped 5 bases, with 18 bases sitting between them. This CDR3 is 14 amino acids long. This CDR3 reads CASEFEVSRDTQYF. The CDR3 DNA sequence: TGTGCCAGTGAATTTGAAGTGTCGAGAGATACGCAGTATTTT.